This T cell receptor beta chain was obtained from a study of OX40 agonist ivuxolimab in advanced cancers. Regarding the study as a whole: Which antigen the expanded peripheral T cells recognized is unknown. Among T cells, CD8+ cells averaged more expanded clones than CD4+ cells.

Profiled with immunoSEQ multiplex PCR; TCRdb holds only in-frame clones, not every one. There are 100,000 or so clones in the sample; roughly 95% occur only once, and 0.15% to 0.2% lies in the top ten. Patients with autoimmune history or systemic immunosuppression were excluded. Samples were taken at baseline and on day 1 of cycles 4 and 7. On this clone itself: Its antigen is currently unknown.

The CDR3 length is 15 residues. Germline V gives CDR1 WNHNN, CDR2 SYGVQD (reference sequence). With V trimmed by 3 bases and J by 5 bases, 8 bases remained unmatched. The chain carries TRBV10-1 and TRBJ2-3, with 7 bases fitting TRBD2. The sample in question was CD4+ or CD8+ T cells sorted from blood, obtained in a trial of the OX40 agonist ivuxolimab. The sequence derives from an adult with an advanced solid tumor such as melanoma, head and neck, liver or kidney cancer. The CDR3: CASSDPAGDGDTQYF. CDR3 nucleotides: TGCGCCAGCAGTGACCCGGCGGGGGATGGAGATACGCAGTATTTT.